These 30 T cell receptor beta chains share one sample of origin, sequenced in a study of blood T cell repertoires in COVID-19. Sequencing was performed with immunoSEQ multiplex PCR; in TCRdb, only in-frame clones are kept and a portion is missing. The data show approximately 180,000 clones, over 75% seen once. Sequenced input: peripheral blood. These receptors originate from a person aged 65 to 85 with COVID-19, enrolled during active disease.

This clone was recorded a few times. The chain carries TRBV6-5 and TRBJ1-1, with 7 bases aligning to TRBD1. V lost 2 bases and J lost 5; bases outside the gene matches: 5. This CDR3 is 14 amino acids long. Germline V CDR1 and CDR2: MNHEY, SVGAGI. Here the CDR3 reads CASSYRQGGTEAFF. The CDR3 DNA reads as TGTGCCAGCAGTTACCGACAGGGAGGAACTGAAGCTTTCTTT.

This sequence joins TRBV29-1 and TRBJ1-1, with 7 bases matching TRBD1. The CDR3 contains 14 residues. With V trimmed by 4 bases and J by 5 bases, 10 bases remained unmatched. Looked up from germline, CDR1 is SQVTM and CDR2 is ANQGSEA. This CDR3 reads CSVGKGAFGTEAFF. The CDR3 region has the DNA TGCAGCGTTGGAAAGGGGGCGTTTGGTACTGAAGCTTTCTTT.

Only one count was recorded for this clone. V and J are TRBV7-6 and TRBJ2-1; 8 bases fit TRBD1. The CDR3 contains 18 residues. V dropped 4 bases and J dropped 5; count of bases not matched to a gene: 16. CDR1 SGHVS and CDR2 FNYEAQ come from the germline V gene. CDR3 sequence reads: CASSSNPRWTGRHNEQFF. The CDR3 coding sequence is TGTGCCAGCAGCTCTAATCCGAGGTGGACAGGGCGGCACAATGAGCAGTTCTTC. Full variable domain (rest looked up from reference TRBV7-6 and TRBJ2-1): GAGVSQSPRYKVTKRGQDVALRCDPISGHVSLYWYRQALGQGPEFLTYFNYEAQQDKSGLPNDRFSAERPEGSISTLTIQRTEQRDSAMYRCASSSNPRWTGRHNEQFFGPGTRLTVL.

The rearrangement joins TRBV25-1 to TRBJ1-6; D gene ambiguous. CDR1 is MGHDK and CDR2 is SYGVNS in the germline V gene. Trimming took off 6 bases at V and 4 bases at J, with 7 bases between the two ends. The CDR3 extends over 13 amino acids. The DNA for the CDR3 is TGTGCCAGCAGAGCGACTTATAATTCACCCCTCCACTTT. Protein: CASRATYNSPLHF.

Comments on this clone: This CDR3 is also generated by other DNA sequences in the sample. The V and J genes are TRBV6-2 or TRBV6-3 and TRBJ1-5; perhaps TRBD1 as D (6 bases). CDR1 MNHEY and CDR2 SVGEGT come from the germline V gene. This CDR3 comprises 15 residues. V was clipped by 5 bases and J by 0 bases, with 11 bases between them. Here the CDR3 reads CASSRRGYSNQPQHF. CDR3 coding DNA: TGTGCCAGCAGTCGTAGGGGGTATAGCAATCAGCCCCAGCATTTT.

The chain uses TRBV5-1 and TRBJ2-3; the match to TRBD2 covers 12 bases. J lost 6 bases, V lost 3 bases, and 5 bases had no gene match. The germline V gene encodes CDR1 SGHRS and CDR2 YFSETQ. This CDR3 is built from 15 residues. As DNA, the CDR3 is TGCGCCAGCAGCTCTGGGACTAGCGGGCGTGATACGCAGTATTTT. The encoded protein is CASSSGTSGRDTQYF.

This chain links TRBV19 with TRBJ1-4; D gene unclear. The CDR3 has 15 amino acids. Germline lookup yields CDR1 LNHDA and CDR2 SQIVND (reference sequence). With 2 bases removed from V and 3 bases from J, the gap between germline ends came to 10 bases. CDR3 sequence (DNA): TGTGCCAGTAGTATAAGAGGGTTGGCTAATGAAAAACTGTTTTTT. It specifies CASSIRGLANEKLFF.

The chain employs TRBV30 and TRBJ2-1, with TRBD2 matching over 10 bases. The V gene end was trimmed by 1 base and the J gene end by 5 bases; junction bases not matched to a gene: 5. In germline, CDR1 is GTSNPN, CDR2 SVGIG (reference sequence). This CDR3 region has 15 residues. The CDR3 nucleotides are TGTGCCTGGAGTGCGGGACTAGCGATTAACAATGAGCAGTTCTTC. Protein sequence: CAWSAGLAINNEQFF.

The genes are TRBV6-6 and TRBJ1-1, with TRBD1 as a possible D gene (5 bases). This CDR3 is built from 13 residues. Trimming left V 11 bases short and J 10 bases short, with 23 bases between. Per germline, CDR1 MNHNY and CDR2 SVGAGI (reference sequence). The chain's CDR3 is CAVRGGGVSGAFF. The CDR3 DNA sequence: TGTGCCGTCCGGGGAGGAGGGGTTAGTGGAGCTTTCTTT.

This chain uses TRBV6-2 or TRBV6-3 with TRBJ2-7; maybe TRBD1 (6 bases). This CDR3 contains 13 residues. Germline CDR1 reads MNHEY; CDR2 reads SVGEGT. The germline V and J ends were trimmed by 2 bases and 7 bases, with 12 bases remaining between them. In nucleotides, the CDR3 is TGTGCCAGCAGTTACGACAGGTGGAGGGAGCAGTACTTC. Translated: CASSYDRWREQYF.

The V call is TRBV29-1, the J call TRBJ1-1; D might be TRBD1 (6 bases). The CDR3 extends over 10 amino acids. Germline V lookup: CDR1 SQVTM, CDR2 ANQGSEA. V was shortened by 2 bases and J by 8 bases, with 6 bases between the two germline ends. The CDR3 protein is CSVETGEAFF. The CDR3 DNA sequence: TGCAGCGTTGAAACAGGGGAAGCTTTCTTT.

This sequence joins TRBV7-2 and TRBJ1-2; D not certain. The CDR3 is 11 amino acids. Germline assignment: CDR1 SGHTA and CDR2 FQGNSA. V shed 3 bases and J shed 4 bases, with 3 bases lying between them. CDR3 in amino acids: CASSFGYGYTF. The CDR3 nucleotides read TGTGCCAGCAGCTTCGGCTATGGCTACACCTTC.

The chain couples TRBV18 to TRBJ1-4, with 12 bases fitting TRBD1. With V trimmed by 3 bases and J by 8 bases, 4 bases remained unmatched. The germline gives CDR1 KGHSH, CDR2 LQKENI. The CDR3 covers 15 residues. The CDR3 spells CASSPGQGANEKLFF. The CDR3 DNA is TGTGCCAGCTCACCGGGACAGGGGGCAAACGAAAAACTGTTTTTT.

The chain employs TRBV11-2 and TRBJ1-3, with D maybe TRBD1 (5 bases). The CDR3 spans 16 residues. Looked up from germline, CDR1 is SGHAT and CDR2 is FQNNGV. Trimming removed 3 bases from V and 0 bases from J, with 12 bases in between. The CDR3 loop is CASSFRRVASGNTIYF. DNA for the CDR3: TGTGCCAGCAGCTTCCGCAGGGTCGCCTCTGGAAACACCATATATTTT.

The chain links TRBV28 to TRBJ1-4; 8 bases fit TRBD1. This CDR3 has 15 amino acids. J was trimmed by 3 bases and V by 7 bases; bases with no gene match: 7. In germline, CDR1 is MDHEN, CDR2 SYDVKM. The CDR3 region has the DNA TGTGCCAGCACCCCGGTGGGACAGGCTAATGAAAAACTGTTTTTT. Protein: CASTPVGQANEKLFF.

This rearrangement joins TRBV29-1 to TRBJ1-4; the D gene is possibly TRBD1 (5 bases). Germline assignment: CDR1 SQVTM and CDR2 ANQGSEA. Trimming removed 8 bases at V and 8 bases at J, with 18 bases between. This CDR3 is 13 amino acids long. The chain's CDR3 is CSTRWGGSEKLFF. In DNA form, the CDR3 reads TGCAGCACCCGGTGGGGGGGGTCGGAAAAACTGTTTTTT.

The chain recombines TRBV19 with TRBJ1-2; D is unresolved. Germline assignment: CDR1 LNHDA and CDR2 SQIVND (reference sequence). CDR3 length equals 18 residues. The V gene lost 3 bases and the J gene lost 7 bases, with 27 bases spanning the gap. The chain's CDR3 is CASSMGFVTSGSGSGYTF. CDR3 coding DNA: TGTGCCAGTAGTATGGGGTTTGTCACTTCGGGAAGTGGGTCTGGCTACACCTTC.

This rearrangement joins TRBV28 to TRBJ2-5; 10 bases match TRBD1. Germline V CDR1 and CDR2: MDHEN, SYDVKM. Germline trimming cut 3 bases from V and 0 bases from J; bases unmatched to any gene: 4. The CDR3 sequence is 16 residues long. CDR3 nucleotides: TGTGCCAGCAGTTTCCTAGGGACAGGGGACCAAGAGACCCAGTACTTC. It encodes CASSFLGTGDQETQYF.

The chain employs TRBV29-1 and TRBJ2-1; the D is unclear. This CDR3 has 13 amino acids. V dropped 1 base and J dropped 1 base, with 5 bases sitting between them. Germline-derived CDR1 and CDR2 are SQVTM and ANQGSEA. The chain's CDR3 is CSVEAISYNEQFF. In DNA form, the CDR3 reads TGCAGCGTTGAAGCAATTTCCTACAATGAGCAGTTCTTC.

This chain connects TRBV29-1 to TRBJ2-5; tentatively, D is TRBD2 (6 bases). V was shortened by 6 bases and J by 6 bases, with 29 bases between the two germline ends. Germline CDR1 SQVTM, CDR2 ANQGSEA. The CDR3 is 17 residues long. The CDR3 coding sequence is TGCAGCGTGCCCCCCGGCGGGTCGGATTGGCGGGGAAAGACCCAGTACTTC. It is translated as CSVPPGGSDWRGKTQYF.

This chain joins TRBV28 and TRBJ1-5; the match to TRBD1 covers 7 bases. The length of the CDR3 is 14 residues. Per the germline V gene, CDR1 is MDHEN and CDR2 is SYDVKM. Trimming took 6 bases from V and 3 from J; bases not matched to a gene: 5. The CDR3 region has the DNA TGTGCCAGCAGGGACAGGAGCCCCAATCAGCCCCAGCATTTT. Translating gives CASRDRSPNQPQHF. Complete variable domain (other parts from reference TRBV28 and TRBJ1-5): DVKVTQSSRYLVKRTGEKVFLECVQDMDHENMFWYRQDPGLGLRLIYFSYDVKMKEKGDIPEGYSVSREKKERFSLILESASTNQTSMYLCASRDRSPNQPQHFGDGTRLSIL.

The gene calls are TRBV7-8 and TRBJ1-5, with D possibly matching TRBD1 (5 bases). V was pared by 0 bases and J by 3 bases, with 12 bases between. Looked up from germline, CDR1 is SGHVS and CDR2 is FQNEAQ. The CDR3 extends over 16 amino acids. This CDR3 is CASSLAGVGFNQPQHF. In DNA form, the CDR3 reads TGTGCCAGCAGCTTAGCAGGGGTGGGGTTCAATCAGCCCCAGCATTTT.

V and J are TRBV29-1 and TRBJ1-3, with no clear D. V was cut by 6 bases and J by 0 bases, with 15 bases left in between. The CDR3 length is 15 residues. Germline values: CDR1 SQVTM, CDR2 ANQGSEA. The CDR3 reads CSVRGLNFSGNTIYF. The DNA for the CDR3 is TGCAGCGTCCGAGGTTTGAATTTCTCTGGAAACACCATATATTTT. The entire variable domain, with the rest obtained from reference TRBV29-1 and TRBJ1-3, is as follows: SAVISQKPSRDICQRGTSLTIQCQVDSQVTMMFWYRQQPGQSLTLIATANQGSEATYESGFVIDKFPISRPNLTFSTLTVSNMSPEDSSIYLCSVRGLNFSGNTIYFGEGSWLTVV.

This clone appeared a single time. This chain uses TRBV28 with TRBJ2-2, with 7 bases identical to TRBD2. This CDR3 spans 17 amino acids. CDR1 is MDHEN, CDR2 SYDVKM, per germline. The V segment lost 7 bases and the J segment 3 bases; nucleotides outside the gene matches: 14. The CDR3 here is CASTTLGGSPHTGELFF. The CDR3 coding sequence is TGTGCCAGCACCACATTGGGCGGGAGCCCCCACACCGGGGAGCTGTTTTTT.

The V gene is TRBV28, the J gene TRBJ1-4; the D gene is possibly TRBD1 (6 bases). The CDR3 spans 14 residues. The germline V gene encodes CDR1 MDHEN and CDR2 SYDVKM. With 5 bases removed from V and 6 bases from J, the gap between germline ends came to 13 bases. Written as DNA, the CDR3 is TGTGCCAGCAGTACGACAGGTTCCGATGAAAAACTGTTTTTT. Translating gives CASSTTGSDEKLFF.

This chain connects TRBV29-1 to TRBJ2-7; 10 bases agree with TRBD1. Germline V CDR1 and CDR2: SQVTM, ANQGSEA. Trimming removed 1 base from V and 2 bases from J; junction bases left unmatched: 2. This CDR3 has 14 amino acids. CDR3 in amino acids: CSVEAGTGAYEQYF. The CDR3 bases are TGCAGCGTTGAAGCTGGGACAGGGGCCTACGAGCAGTACTTC.

The V and J genes are TRBV7-2 and TRBJ2-7; D is perhaps TRBD1 (5 bases). The CDR3 consists of 15 residues. Trimming shortened V by 1 base and J by 4 bases, and 14 bases separated the two germline ends. Looked up from germline, CDR1 is SGHTA and CDR2 is FQGNSA. CDR3 loop: CASSLVGRAQYEQYF. CDR3 DNA: TGTGCCAGCAGCTTAGTAGGCAGGGCCCAGTACGAGCAGTACTTC.

This clone appeared a single time. This chain joins TRBV3-1 (or the pseudogene TRBV3-2) and TRBJ1-1, with TRBD1 matching over 10 bases. The germline gives CDR1 LGHDT, CDR2 YNNKEL (reference sequence). CDR3 length equals 14 residues. The ends lost 5 bases at V and 10 bases at J; junction bases unmatched: 10. The DNA of the CDR3 is TGTGCCAGCAGCGACCGGGACAGGGGCGTGGGAGCTTTCTTT. Amino acid sequence: CASSDRDRGVGAFF.

V and J are TRBV29-1 and TRBJ2-3; D is unclear. Trimming removed 4 bases from V and 3 bases from J, with 11 bases in between. The CDR3 contains 13 residues. Per germline, CDR1 SQVTM and CDR2 ANQGSEA. The CDR3 sequence: CSVGPRATDTQYF. The CDR3 bases are TGCAGCGTTGGGCCTAGAGCTACAGATACGCAGTATTTT.

The chain is built from TRBV12-3 or TRBV12-4 and TRBJ1-1, with TRBD1 matching over 10 bases. The CDR3 is 13 residues long. The ends lost 2 bases at V and 11 bases at J; junction bases unmatched: 5. The CDR3 here is CASSLTGTGDAFF. The CDR3 DNA reads TGTGCCAGCAGTTTAACAGGGACAGGGGACGCTTTCTTT.